The 5 T cell receptor beta chains listed next were all sequenced from one sample in a study of T cells in localized non-small cell lung cancer. Produced via immunoSEQ multiplex PCR; TCRdb's table is partial and in-frame only. The sample includes 100,000 to 150,000 clones, 89% of them seen just once. The sequencing used peripheral blood, collected before any cancer treatment. The receptors come from a female donor aged 60 or older with stage I lung adenocarcinoma.

In DNA, the CDR3 is TGCGCCAGCAGCTTGGGTTTGCGCGGGAGAGGTTCACATGAGCAGTTCTTC. Encoded protein: CASSLGLRGRGSHEQFF. The J gene is TRBJ2-1, the V gene TRBV5-1, with TRBD2 matching over 7 bases. The length of the CDR3 is 17 residues. Germline V gene lookup returns CDR1 SGHRS and CDR2 YFSETQ. The V segment lost 0 bases and the J segment 8 bases; nucleotides outside the gene matches: 14.

This chain uses TRBV7-2 with TRBJ1-5; tentative D call: TRBD1 (5 bases). The CDR3 runs 15 residues. Germline values: CDR1 SGHTA, CDR2 FQGNSA. Between the trimmed V and J ends, which lost 7 bases and 4 bases, there was a span of 17 bases. CDR3 residues: CASTQGRGENQPQHF. CDR3 bases: TGTGCCAGCACCCAAGGCCGGGGGGAAAATCAGCCCCAGCATTTT.

The chain joins TRBV11-2 to TRBJ2-2; tentative D call: TRBD1 (5 bases). Trimming shortened V by 4 bases and J by 0 bases, and 9 bases separated the two germline ends. Germline CDR1 and CDR2: SGHAT and FQNNGV. The CDR3 has 15 residues. DNA for the CDR3: TGTGCCAGCAGCTCGACGACAGCGAACACCGGGGAGCTGTTTTTT. Translated, it gives CASSSTTANTGELFF.

V and J are TRBV5-1 and TRBJ2-7; TRBD2 matches at 11 bases. The germline gives CDR1 SGHRS, CDR2 YFSETQ. The CDR3 loop spans 14 amino acids. The trim removed 4 bases at V and 4 bases at J, leaving 4 bases unmatched. The CDR3 region has the DNA TGCGCCAGCAGCCCGACTAGCGGGGCATACGAGCAGTACTTC. It is translated as CASSPTSGAYEQYF.

The chain employs TRBV2 and TRBJ2-1; 9 positions agree with TRBD2. The germline V gene has CDR1 SNHLY and CDR2 FYNNEI. There are 14 residues in the CDR3. Trimming at V came to 6 bases and at J to 5 bases, leaving 5 bases not matched to a gene. CDR3 sequence reads: CASRDGTSHNEQFF. For the CDR3, the DNA is TGTGCCAGCAGGGACGGGACTAGCCACAATGAGCAGTTCTTC.